The 6 T cell receptor beta chains listed next were all sequenced from one sample in a study of identifying expanded T cells in peripheral blood. The repertoire was sequenced with immunoSEQ multiplex PCR; TCRdb's copy has only in-frame clones and lacks some. The data contain 55,000 to 60,000 clones, 89% of them seen just once; the ten biggest clones take up roughly 3.5%. The sequenced material came from blood. The receptors shown here come from a person aged 18 to 75 in good health.

The chain joins TRBV10-3 to TRBJ1-1, with D possibly matching TRBD1 (5 bases). The germline V gene encodes CDR1 ENHRY and CDR2 SYGVKD. V shed 0 bases and J shed 4 bases, with 18 bases lying between them. The CDR3 covers 17 residues. CDR3 protein: CAISESTGLAGGTEAFF. The CDR3 DNA sequence: TGTGCCATCAGTGAGTCGACGGGATTGGCCGGGGGCACTGAAGCTTTCTTT.

This sequence joins TRBV5-1 and TRBJ2-7; no clear D. The CDR3 is made up of 15 amino acids. CDR1 is SGHRS and CDR2 is YFSETQ in the germline V gene. Trimming pared 0 bases from V and 2 bases from J, leaving 12 bases between. This chain's CDR3 is CASSLGPIDAYEQYF. The CDR3 DNA follows: TGCGCCAGCAGCTTGGGTCCAATAGATGCCTACGAGCAGTACTTC.

This clone was detected only once. The rearrangement joins TRBV9 to TRBJ1-3, with TRBD1 matching 7 bases. V was clipped by 4 bases and J by 2 bases; unmatched bases: 9. Per germline, CDR1 SGDLS and CDR2 YYNGEE. The CDR3 has 16 amino acids. This chain's CDR3 is CASSPRTGNTGNTIYF. The CDR3 bases are TGTGCCAGCAGCCCCCGGACAGGAAACACTGGAAACACCATATATTTT. Supplemented by reference TRBV9 and TRBJ1-3, the full variable domain reads DSGVTQTPKHLITATGQRVTLRCSPRSGDLSVYWYQQSLDQGLQFLIQYYNGEERAKGNILERFSAQQFPDLHSELNLSSLELGDSALYFCASSPRTGNTGNTIYFGEGSWLTVV.

This chain links TRBV9 with TRBJ2-2, with 8 bases identical to TRBD1. With 0 bases clipped from V and 1 base from J, the junction kept 2 bases outside the gene matches. Germline V gene lookup returns CDR1 SGDLS and CDR2 YYNGEE. This CDR3 is built from 16 residues. The CDR3 region is CASSVGTGMNTGELFF. The CDR3, as DNA: TGTGCCAGCAGCGTAGGGACAGGGATGAACACCGGGGAGCTGTTTTTT.

The genes are TRBV6-5 and TRBJ2-7; D is uncertain. Trimming stripped 3 bases from V and 0 bases from J, with 9 bases between. The CDR3 extends over 14 amino acids. Germline loops: CDR1 MNHEY, CDR2 SVGAGI. The CDR3 coding sequence is TGTGCCAGCAGTTATGGGAAAAGCTCCTACGAGCAGTACTTC. Its protein is CASSYGKSSYEQYF.

The chain couples TRBV18 to TRBJ2-7; D is perhaps TRBD2 (6 bases). V lost 3 bases, J lost 5 bases, and 8 bases lay in between. CDR3 length: 12 amino acids. CDR1 KGHSH and CDR2 LQKENI come from the germline V gene. CDR3 bases: TGTGCCAGCTCACCGTCGGGGGACGAGCAGTACTTC. Protein product: CASSPSGDEQYF.